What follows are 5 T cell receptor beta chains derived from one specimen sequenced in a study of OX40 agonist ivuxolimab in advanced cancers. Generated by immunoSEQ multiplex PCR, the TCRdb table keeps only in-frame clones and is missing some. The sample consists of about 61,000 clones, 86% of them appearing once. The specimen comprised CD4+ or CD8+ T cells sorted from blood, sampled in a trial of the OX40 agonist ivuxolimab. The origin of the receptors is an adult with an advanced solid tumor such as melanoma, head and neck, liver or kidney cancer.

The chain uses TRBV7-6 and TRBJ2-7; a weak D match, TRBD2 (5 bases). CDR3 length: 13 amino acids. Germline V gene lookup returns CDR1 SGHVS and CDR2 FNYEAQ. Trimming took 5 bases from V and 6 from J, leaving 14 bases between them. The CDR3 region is CASSRASGGEQYF. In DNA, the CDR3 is TGTGCCAGCAGCCGGGCCTCTGGAGGCGAGCAGTACTTC.

CDR3: CASKRGTGGSLYGYTF. The CDR3 region has the DNA TGTGCCAGCAAAAGAGGGACAGGGGGAAGTTTATATGGCTACACCTTC. V is TRBV2 and J is TRBJ1-2; 11 bases are shared with TRBD1. The germline V gene has CDR1 SNHLY and CDR2 FYNNEI. The junction had 12 bases not matched to a gene; V was cut back by 7 bases and J by 5 bases. The CDR3 covers 16 residues.

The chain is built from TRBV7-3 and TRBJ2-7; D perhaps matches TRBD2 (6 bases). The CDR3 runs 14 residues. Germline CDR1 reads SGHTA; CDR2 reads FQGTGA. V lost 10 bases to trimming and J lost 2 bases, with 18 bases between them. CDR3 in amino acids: CATRWRDSTYEQYF. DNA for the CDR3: TGTGCCACCCGTTGGAGGGATAGTACCTACGAGCAGTACTTC.

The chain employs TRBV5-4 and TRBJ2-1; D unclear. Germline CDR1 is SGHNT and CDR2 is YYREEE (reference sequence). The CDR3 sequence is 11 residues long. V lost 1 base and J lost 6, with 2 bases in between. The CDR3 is CASSLTNEQFF. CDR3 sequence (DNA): TGTGCCAGCAGCTTGACCAATGAGCAGTTCTTC.

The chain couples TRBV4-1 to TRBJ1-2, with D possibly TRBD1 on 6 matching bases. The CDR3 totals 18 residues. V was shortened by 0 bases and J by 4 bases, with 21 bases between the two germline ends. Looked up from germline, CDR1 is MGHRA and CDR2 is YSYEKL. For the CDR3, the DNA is TGCGCCAGCAGCCAAGATACCCATGGCAGGGGCGGTTTCTATGGCTACACCTTC. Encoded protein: CASSQDTHGRGGFYGYTF.